These 27 T cell receptor beta chains originate from one sample sequenced in a study of neurological immune-mediated disorders. TCRdb fed the 5' RACE reads into MiXCR, producing one record per CDR3 protein. The table has tens of thousands of distinct CDR3 sequences, around 3.7% seen once; the top ten hold about 3.5%. Sequenced input: PBMCs. All receptors derive from a man aged 40-49 years with multiple sclerosis.

This clonotype showed up many times. The chain links TRBV20-1 to TRBJ2-1; D is possibly TRBD1 (5 bases). Deletions cut 6 bases from V and 7 bases from J, with 16 bases between. The length of the CDR3 is 13 residues. CDR1 and CDR2 from the germline V gene are DFQATT and SNEGSKA (reference sequence). The DNA of the CDR3 is TGCAGTGCCCGGCAGGGAAATGGGAATGAGCAGTTCTTC. It translates to CSARQGNGNEQFF.

The chain carries TRBV30 and TRBJ2-1; 10 bases fit TRBD2. This CDR3 is built from 13 residues. With 2 bases clipped from V and 7 bases from J, the junction kept 2 bases outside the gene matches. Germline V gene sequence: CDR1 GTSNPN, CDR2 SVGIG (reference sequence). In nucleotides, the CDR3 is TGTGCCTGGAGTAGCGGGGGGGTTAATGAGCAGTTCTTC. This translates into CAWSSGGVNEQFF.

Many counts were recorded for this clonotype. V gene TRBV3-1 combines with J gene TRBJ1-1; no definite D call. The CDR3 spans 14 residues. V shed 0 bases and J shed 3 bases, with 8 bases lying between them. Germline V lookup: CDR1 LGHDT, CDR2 YNNKEL (reference sequence). The CDR3 DNA is TGTGCCAGCAGCCAAGATGCAGGTCACACTGAAGCTTTCTTT. This sequence encodes CASSQDAGHTEAFF.

This clonotype came up many times. This chain connects TRBV5-6 to TRBJ1-5, with D unresolved. The CDR3 has 15 residues. In germline, CDR1 is SGHDT, CDR2 YYEEEE. With 0 bases removed from V and 3 bases from J, the gap between germline ends came to 10 bases. In nucleotides, the CDR3 is TGTGCCAGCAGCTTGGGGCAAAGAGTCAATCAGCCCCAGCATTTT. Translated, it gives CASSLGQRVNQPQHF.

This clonotype was detected many times. This chain joins TRBV20-1 and TRBJ2-1; D is unresolved. This CDR3 is 11 amino acids long. Germline V gene lookup returns CDR1 DFQATT and CDR2 SNEGSKA (reference sequence). V lost 7 bases and J lost 5, with 9 bases in between. In DNA, the CDR3 is TGCAGTGAACGACACGACAATGAGCAGTTCTTC. Amino acids: CSERHDNEQFF.

This clonotype was seen repeatedly, ten times or more. The chain is built from TRBV6-5 and TRBJ1-6; the D gene is possibly TRBD1 (5 bases). Germline CDR1 is MNHEY and CDR2 is SVGAGI. V shed 2 bases and J shed 9 bases, with 17 bases lying between them. This CDR3 contains 16 residues. The CDR3 bases are TGTGCCAGCAGTTACGCCACAGAGCACACAGGTTCACCCCTCCACTTT. Protein: CASSYATEHTGSPLHF.

This clonotype occurred many times. V usage is TRBV5-1 and J usage is TRBJ2-3; 7 bases map to TRBD2. The trim removed 6 bases at V and 3 bases at J, leaving 7 bases unmatched. Germline CDR1 SGHRS, CDR2 YFSETQ. The CDR3 loop spans 14 amino acids. The CDR3 is CASNVGRATDTQYF. DNA of the CDR3: TGCGCCAGCAACGTTGGGAGGGCGACAGATACGCAGTATTTT.

This clonotype occurred many times. The gene calls are TRBV12-3 or TRBV12-4 and TRBJ1-2; possibly TRBD1 for D (5 bases). The CDR3 is 16 amino acids. V lost 6 bases, J lost 0 bases, and 17 bases lay in between. The CDR3 is CASSPPLTGANYGYTF. DNA for the CDR3: TGTGCCAGCAGCCCCCCTCTCACAGGAGCTAACTATGGCTACACCTTC.

The chain has TRBV27 and TRBJ1-2; 7 bases are shared with TRBD1. The V gene's germline CDR1 is MNHEY and CDR2 SMNVEV (reference sequence). This CDR3 region has 15 residues. With V trimmed by 3 bases and J by 1 base, 5 bases remained unmatched. This CDR3 reads CASSFRGRDNYGYTF. The DNA for the CDR3 is TGTGCCAGCAGTTTTAGGGGGCGCGATAACTATGGCTACACCTTC.

This clonotype was counted ten times or more. V usage is TRBV2 and J usage is TRBJ2-5, with 9 bases aligning to TRBD1. This CDR3 has 15 residues. V was pared by 6 bases and J by 2 bases, with 7 bases of the junction left unmatched. The germline CDR1 and CDR2 sequences are SNHLY and FYNNEI. The CDR3 DNA reads TGTGCCAGCAGGGCCCCGGACAGGGGACAAGAGACCCAGTACTTC. Its protein product is CASRAPDRGQETQYF.

This clonotype was counted many times. The chain joins TRBV18 to TRBJ1-1, with 9 bases aligning to TRBD1. The germline gives CDR1 KGHSH, CDR2 LQKENI. The CDR3 loop spans 15 amino acids. V trimming: 8 bases; J trimming: 0 bases; junction bases outside the gene matches: 7. As DNA, the CDR3 is TGTGCCAGCCCTCGGACAGGGGCCCTGAACACTGAAGCTTTCTTT. Its translation: CASPRTGALNTEAFF.

This clonotype was recorded at least ten times. CDR3: CASSTENTEAFF. The CDR3 DNA reads TGCGCCAGCAGCACGGAGAACACTGAAGCTTTCTTT. This chain links TRBV5-1 with TRBJ1-1, with no clear D. Trimming took off 4 bases at V and 1 base at J, with 5 bases between the two ends. Per germline, CDR1 SGHRS and CDR2 YFSETQ. The CDR3 is 12 residues long.

There are many counts of this clonotype. The chain combines TRBV12-3 or TRBV12-4 with TRBJ2-1, with TRBD1 matching 8 bases. J was trimmed by 5 bases and V by 5 bases; bases with no gene match: 11. This CDR3 has 16 amino acids. CDR3 in amino acids: CASSPLDWTGNNEQFF. CDR3 DNA: TGTGCCAGCAGTCCTCTTGATTGGACAGGGAACAATGAGCAGTTCTTC.

This clonotype appeared many times. V gene TRBV5-1 combines with J gene TRBJ1-2, with D perhaps TRBD1 (5 bases). V was shortened by 4 bases and J by 6 bases, with 10 bases between the two germline ends. Germline CDR1 SGHRS, CDR2 YFSETQ. The CDR3 spans 12 residues. The CDR3 DNA follows: TGCGCCAGCAGCCTGACCAGGGATGGCTACACCTTC. Amino acid sequence: CASSLTRDGYTF.

This clonotype appeared many times. This chain uses TRBV7-9 with TRBJ1-1, with D perhaps TRBD1 (5 bases). The CDR3 totals 14 residues. With 7 bases removed from V and 8 bases from J, the gap between germline ends came to 20 bases. The germline V gene encodes CDR1 SEHNR and CDR2 FQNEAQ (reference sequence). The CDR3 DNA reads as TGTGCCAGCACCCCTACACAGGCCACCGGGGAAGCTTTCTTT. As protein: CASTPTQATGEAFF.

This clonotype was seen many times. The chain couples TRBV12-3 or TRBV12-4 to TRBJ2-4, with a tentative D call TRBD1 (5 bases). V gave up 4 bases and J gave up 6 bases, with 7 bases separating them. CDR3 length: 12 residues. The CDR3 region is CASSSTVNIQYF. DNA of the CDR3: TGTGCCAGCAGTTCGACAGTAAACATTCAGTACTTC.

The chain uses TRBV6-2 or TRBV6-3 and TRBJ2-4, with 9 nucleotides matching TRBD1. Losses at the gene ends were 6 bases for V and 5 bases for J; bases not matched to a gene: 8. Germline V gene lookup returns CDR1 MNHEY and CDR2 SVGEGT. The CDR3 consists of 15 residues. CDR3 region: CASRPTRTGENIQYF. For the CDR3, the DNA is TGTGCCAGCAGGCCAACCAGGACAGGGGAAAACATTCAGTACTTC.

This clonotype has at least ten counts. Written as DNA, the CDR3 is TGCAGCGTTCAGGACAGGGGAAATTCACCCCTCCACTTT. Translating it yields CSVQDRGNSPLHF. The chain couples TRBV29-1 to TRBJ1-6; 9 bases fit TRBD1. The CDR3 spans 13 residues. Germline trimming cut 5 bases from V and 7 bases from J; bases unmatched to any gene: 3. The germline V gene has CDR1 SQVTM and CDR2 ANQGSEA.

This clonotype was seen ten or more times. This chain links TRBV27 with TRBJ2-2; D remains unclear. CDR3 length: 13 residues. V was cut by 7 bases and J by 0 bases, with 6 bases left in between. From germline, CDR1 is MNHEY and CDR2 SMNVEV (reference sequence). The CDR3 nucleotides read TGTGCCAGCACAAGTGCGAACACCGGGGAGCTGTTTTTT. This codes for CASTSANTGELFF.

This clonotype has ten or more counts. The chain couples TRBV5-1 to TRBJ2-6; 9 bases are a match to TRBD1. The CDR3 has 20 residues. J was trimmed by 0 bases and V by 4 bases; bases with no gene match: 14. Germline CDR1 is SGHRS and CDR2 is YFSETQ. The CDR3 nucleotides read TGCGCCAGCAGCGTCCCGGGACAGGGAAGGAGGCCCTCTGGGGCCAACGTCCTGACTTTC. Protein sequence: CASSVPGQGRRPSGANVLTF. The full variable domain, rest sourced from reference TRBV5-1 and TRBJ2-6, is KAGVTQTPRYLIKTRGQQVTLSCSPISGHRSVSWYQQTPGQGLQFLFEYFSETQRNKGNFPGRFSGRQFSNSRSEMNVSTLELGDSALYLCASSVPGQGRRPSGANVLTFGAGSRLTVL.

This clonotype has at least ten counts. The rearrangement links TRBV5-6 to TRBJ2-5; D may be TRBD2 (5 bases). The CDR3 is 17 amino acids. Germline CDR1 and CDR2: SGHDT and YYEEEE. Trimming cost V 0 bases and J 4 bases, with 19 bases left between them. This chain's CDR3 is CASSLVATQRSLETQYF. The CDR3 DNA follows: TGTGCCAGCAGCTTGGTAGCGACCCAGAGATCTTTAGAGACCCAGTACTTC.

The sample holds many counts of this clonotype. The rearrangement uses TRBV14 and TRBJ1-6; weak D call: TRBD1 (5 bases). The germline V and J ends were trimmed by 1 base and 11 bases, with 21 bases remaining between them. The CDR3 runs to 17 residues. Germline V gene data show CDR1 as SGHDN and CDR2 as FVKESK. CDR3 bases: TGTGCCAGCAGCCAAGTCCGGGGCCCCGAGGACCATCCACCCCTCCACTTT. As protein: CASSQVRGPEDHPPLHF.

This clonotype has a count of ten or more. The rearrangement links TRBV12-3 or TRBV12-4 to TRBJ2-3; D is perhaps TRBD1 or TRBD2 (5 bases each). The V end was cut by 1 base, the J end by 6 bases, with 14 bases between. The CDR3 is 15 residues long. CDR3 sequence: CASSLDPGRRDTQYF. The CDR3, as DNA: TGTGCCAGCAGTTTAGATCCAGGGAGACGTGATACGCAGTATTTT.

This clonotype was detected many times. The V call is TRBV20-1, the J call TRBJ2-7; weak D call: TRBD2 (7 bases). Per germline, CDR1 DFQATT and CDR2 SNEGSKA (reference sequence). This CDR3 region has 16 residues. Trimming pared 6 bases from V and 0 bases from J, leaving 21 bases between. The DNA of the CDR3 is TGCAGTGCGACGGGGGCGGGGGCGGAGAGCTCCTACGAGCAGTACTTC. Translation gives CSATGAGAESSYEQYF.

This clonotype was recorded many times. The V and J genes are TRBV28 and TRBJ2-3; perhaps D is TRBD1 or TRBD2 (5 bases each). The CDR3 totals 17 residues. The V end lost 1 base, the J end lost 3 bases, and 17 bases lay between the germline ends. Germline CDR1 reads MDHEN; CDR2 reads SYDVKM. The CDR3 loop reads CASSLFWGRSLTDTQYF. CDR3 DNA: TGTGCCAGCAGTTTATTTTGGGGACGGAGCCTTACAGATACGCAGTATTTT.

This clonotype was detected many times. The J gene is TRBJ2-5, the V gene TRBV5-1; TRBD2 might be the D (6 bases). Germline V gene lookup returns CDR1 SGHRS and CDR2 YFSETQ. CDR3 size: 15 residues. V lost 6 bases, J lost 5 bases, and 20 bases lay in between. CDR3 sequence: CASNKRTTSGETQYF. The CDR3 bases are TGCGCCAGCAATAAACGGACTACCTCAGGGGAGACCCAGTACTTC.

This clonotype has at least ten counts. The V call is TRBV19, the J call TRBJ2-1; 9 nucleotides match TRBD1. The V gene end was trimmed by 3 bases and the J gene end by 8 bases; junction bases not matched to a gene: 2. This CDR3 spans 13 amino acids. Germline V gene lookup returns CDR1 LNHDA and CDR2 SQIVND (reference sequence). The CDR3 sequence is CASSMRQGDEQFF. CDR3 sequence (DNA): TGTGCCAGTAGTATGAGACAGGGGGATGAGCAGTTCTTC.